Sequencing of this TCR beta chain was carried out in a study of cytomegalovirus exposure and HLA in healthy donors (dated by TCRdb to 2016 to 2017). Regarding the complete study: In an earlier analysis of under 600 of the donors, 250 to 350 Gb of sequence data and 90 million to 120 million unique TCR beta sequences from roughly 190 million T cells were reported. Approximately 300 gigabases of sequencing data and around 85 million unique TCR sequences made up an early release that covered several hundred HLA-typed donors. Of the 398 genotyped donors, about 84% fell in the genetic ancestry cluster associated with self-reported Caucasian donors. The study aimed to test whether signatures of past pathogen exposure could be identified by cataloging public T cell receptors. Using immunosequencing, the study profiled T cell repertoires from about 650 subjects and related those repertoires to cytomegalovirus serostatus. A separate validation cohort of roughly 130 different subjects was used in addition to the roughly 700-subject first cohort. To predict cytomegalovirus infection status, the study combined high-throughput TCR immunosequencing, statistical association of individual TCRs with disease status, and machine learning. A later analysis re-analyzed previously published TCR beta repertoires from 660 or so donors and added high-resolution HLA genotyping to study TCR occurrence patterns. Rather than using new phenotypic data, the later analysis identified candidate immune exposures from TCR beta sequences and from how often those sequences occurred across donors. An earlier analysis of 587 of the donors used high-throughput TCR beta sequencing to judge whether each TCR beta V gene segment behaved as functional or pseudogenic. Alongside the repertoire data, information on donor age, sex, ethnicity and CMV serostatus was compiled. A later genetic analysis took genome-wide SNP genotypes for about 55% of the roughly 700 donors and used that subset as a discovery cohort. Every discovery cohort repertoire had been produced on one sequencing platform. Class I and class II HLA loci were covered by the typing at four-digit resolution. Typing coverage varied by locus: about 620-640 donors for A, B, C, DRB1 and DQB1; around 560 for DQA1; more than 600 for DPA1; approximately 490 for DPB1. A few DR-DQ haplotypes were handled as single units for association and clustering because linkage in the cohort was strong. Across around 400 genotyped donors of the cohort, an average of about 220,000 unique TCR beta nucleotide sequences per donor were sequenced, and around 20% of those sequences were non-productive.

What the study reported, not specific to this receptor: In a later analysis, around 15,000 TCR beta sequences were associated with specific HLA alleles at a false discovery rate of 0.05. In a later analysis, several top co-occurrence clusters were reported to appear linked to parvovirus B19, influenza, CMV and Epstein-Barr virus. In vitro tests confirmed that a few of the cytomegalovirus-associated TCR beta chains recognize cytomegalovirus antigens. Most CMV-associated TCR beta chains appeared to be HLA-restricted in a later analysis, and the HLA associations seemed to be driven largely by CMV exposure. A further reported finding was that TCR beta sequences accurately predicted the HLA-A and HLA-B alleles for most subjects in the first cohort. HLA typing was unavailable for some donors at each locus, so association tests used only the typed subset. The classifier was reported to diagnose cytomegalovirus status with high specificity and sensitivity in both the original cohort and the validation cohort. Most TCR sequences were observed very rarely across donors, whereas some public TCRs were present in many individuals. According to a later analysis, TCR association rates differed among HLA loci, with DRB1 alleles showing the most associated TCRs and HLA-C alleles showing the fewest. The study listed 164 TCR beta chains as associated with cytomegalovirus. When HLA alleles, especially DR and DQ, strongly co-occurred, attributing TCR associations to individual alleles was difficult. A later genetic analysis reported fewer N-insertions in productive TCRs among donors in an Asian-associated ancestry cluster than the roughly 700-donor mean. Immune exposure information for the cohort was limited to CMV serostatus. Some IMGT-functional V segments, including TRBV6-2 and TRBV6-3, could not be distinguished by the 87-base-pair reads and were therefore excluded. In an earlier analysis of around 500 of the donors, most TCR beta V segments appeared in productive rearrangements about 87% or about 30% of the time, broadly matching IMGT annotations. Linkage disequilibrium might explain the correlated functional status among segregating V segments, but an unknown experimental factor could not be excluded. The earlier analysis of 450 to 700 of the donors excluded roughly 17 rarely observed V segments, including chromosome 9 orphons, because counts were too low. Compared with equally common non-associated chains, HLA-associated TCR beta chains in a later analysis were more clonally expanded and had lower generation probabilities. In a later genetic analysis, a missense DCLRE1C variant was associated with V-gene and J-gene trimming of TCR beta chains, and the association was replicated in an independent cohort. The authors suggested that the approach could potentially be extended to other disease states and immunological phenotypes. This cohort had only TCR beta chains sequenced, and the lack of alpha or paired-chain data limited which features could be detected. Roughly uniform sequencing depth across donors was assumed in presence/absence analyses, although this assumption may not hold. A group of highly shared sequence variants was considered likely to be a technical artifact of the sequencing pipeline.

Libraries were constructed by the immunoSEQ multiplex PCR assay. A mixture of 60 forward primers for TCR Vbeta segments and 13 reverse primers for TCR Jbeta segments was used in the multiplex PCR. The CDR3 region of rearranged TCR beta genes was amplified from genomic DNA by a multiplex PCR assay. The amplified TCR beta libraries were sequenced on the Illumina HiSeq System as 87-base-pair reads. On the authors' methods: A later analysis tallied around 82 million unique TCR beta chains across the 666 repertoires, and some 10 million of those chains were shared by two or more donors. Raw reads were error-corrected and collapsed into unique sequences with a nearest-neighbor algorithm that merged closely related sequences to remove PCR and sequencing errors. CDR3 sequences were aligned to IMGT reference sequences to assign V, D and J gene segments. For a sequence to be retained, a match of at least six nucleotides was required to both a V gene segment and a J gene segment. A rearrangement counted as productive if the CDR3 had no stop codons and remained in frame with V and J, and every other rearrangement counted as non-productive. CDR3 was defined according to IMGT convention as the region running from the second conserved V-encoded cysteine to the conserved J-encoded phenylalanine. In an earlier analysis of 550 to 650 of the donors, sequences lacking an unambiguous match to a single V gene segment were excluded. In an earlier analysis of 450 to 700 of the donors, V segments were called functional above 56.7% productive rearrangements and were called segregating when the between-donor standard deviation exceeded 5%. A statistical classification framework was developed to diagnose cytomegalovirus status using the catalog of TCR beta chain sequences. In a later analysis, V and J genes were assigned by comparing TCR nucleotide sequences against IMGT/GENE-DB human TR gene sequences. In a later analysis, CDR3 sequences and most-parsimonious VDJ recombination scenarios were assigned using the TCRdist pipeline. In a later analysis, each TCR beta chain was defined by its CDR3 amino acid sequence together with its V-gene family, and reads without a unique V-gene family were excluded. As a way to deal with suspected cross-contamination and a sequencing artifact, a later analysis dropped more than 500 nucleotide sequences that were highly shared and had low generation probability. In a later analysis, a clonal expansion index for each public chain was calculated from normalized within-repertoire ranks of inferred template counts. A later analysis computed generation probabilities with a VDJ recombination model fitted to out-of-frame rearrangements, and checked the results against IGoR. In a later analysis, hypergeometric tests were used to score TCR-TCR, TCR-HLA and TCR-CMV co-occurrence, with a repertoire-size bias correction applied to TCR pairs. A later analysis estimated false discovery rates by permuting HLA or CMV assignments 20 times. A later analysis grouped co-occurring TCRs with DBSCAN, adding TCRdist sequence similarity when clustering within HLA-allele-positive subsets. Co-occurrence clustering excluded repertoires with fewer than 30,000 or more than 120,000 public chains, plus five with anomalous nucleotide sharing. TCRdb stores this immuneACCESS table with in-frame sequences only. Part of the clones is absent; in the studies checked, under half of the shortfall reflects unresolved V genes, and no reason is known for the rest. V and J calls and clone size are given by that table; D and trimming were obtained from the DNA. In all, the sample holds some 110,000 clones, and 75% to 85% of those were seen once. Of the sample, around 4.4% falls within the top ten clones.

The junction shows trimming of 2 bases on V and 0 bases on J, plus 7 bases between the germline ends. Reading the germline V gene (reference sequence) gives CDR1 MNHNY and CDR2 SVGAGI. The CDR3 has 14 amino acids, counting the end cysteine and phenylalanine. Kept here is only the CDR3 DNA, which spans 42 bases and is read in frame from base 1. The cohort was made up of 666 healthy bone marrow donors. All cohort members were sampled while nominally healthy, although unrecorded immune exposures were likely present. The donor tested CMV seropositive and was one of the 289 seropositive cohort members. Every donor gave a peripheral blood sample, and the peripheral blood mononuclear cells from that sample were used for TCR beta sequencing. The Qiagen DNeasy Blood Extraction Kit was used to extract genomic DNA from the blood cell samples. This clone turned up a few times. Its antigen is still unknown. Per-nucleotide qualities are absent, and no much larger clonotype sits a single base away.

The sample consisted of PBMCs. This TCR came from a man under 40 in good health and CMV-seropositive. The receptor chain draws on TRBV6-6 and TRBJ1-1, with the D gene not confidently named. The CDR3 loop reads CASSYGRMNTEAFF. In nucleotide form, the sequence is TGTGCCAGCAGTTACGGGAGGATGAACACTGAAGCTTTCTTT.